Sequencing of this TCR beta chain was carried out in a study of T cell repertoires in cytomegalovirus infection. In the study overall: Both CMV infection and a matching HLA type were indicated by public TCR beta signatures.

V was clipped by 6 bases and J by 4 bases, with 9 bases between them. Germline loops: CDR1 LNHDA, CDR2 SQIVND (reference sequence). This CDR3 has 13 amino acids. This clonotype was detected a few times. Its target is not known. TCRdb reprocessed the reads via MiXCR and lists one record per CDR3 protein. The sample holds approximately 910,000 distinct CDR3 sequences, roughly 30% seen once. The sequence derives from a human donor in good health (CMV status not recorded). Some clones in this sample may be carry-over from other donors' samples. The sequenced sample was cultured CD8+ T cells from PBMCs, obtained from culture after CMV antigen stimulation. The rearrangement uses TRBV19 and TRBJ2-2, with D maybe TRBD1 (5 bases). In DNA form, the CDR3 reads TGTGCCAGTAGCACGGACATCACCGGGGAGCTGTTTTTT. Amino acid sequence: CASSTDITGELFF.